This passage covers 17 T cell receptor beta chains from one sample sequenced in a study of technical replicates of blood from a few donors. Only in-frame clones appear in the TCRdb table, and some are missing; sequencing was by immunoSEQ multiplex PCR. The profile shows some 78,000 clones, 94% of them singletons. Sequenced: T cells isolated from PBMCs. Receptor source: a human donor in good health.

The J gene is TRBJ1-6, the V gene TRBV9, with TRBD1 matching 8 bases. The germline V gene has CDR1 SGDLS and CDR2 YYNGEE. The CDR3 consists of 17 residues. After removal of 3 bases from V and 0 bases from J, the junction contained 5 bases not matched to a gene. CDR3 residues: CASSAGTGTSYNSPLHF. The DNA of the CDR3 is TGTGCCAGCAGCGCCGGGACAGGAACCTCCTATAATTCACCCCTCCACTTT.

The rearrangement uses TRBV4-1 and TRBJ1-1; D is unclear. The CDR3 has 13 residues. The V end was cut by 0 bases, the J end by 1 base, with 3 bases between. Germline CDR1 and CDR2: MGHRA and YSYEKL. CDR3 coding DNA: TGCGCCAGCAGCCAAGACGGGAACACTGAAGCTTTCTTT. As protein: CASSQDGNTEAFF.

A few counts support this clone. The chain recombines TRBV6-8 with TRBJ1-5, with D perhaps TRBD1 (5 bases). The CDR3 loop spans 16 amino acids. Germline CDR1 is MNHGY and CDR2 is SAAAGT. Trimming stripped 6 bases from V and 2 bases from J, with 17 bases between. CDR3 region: CASRYGRGGGNQPQHF. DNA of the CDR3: TGTGCCAGCAGGTACGGAAGGGGCGGGGGCAATCAGCCCCAGCATTTT.

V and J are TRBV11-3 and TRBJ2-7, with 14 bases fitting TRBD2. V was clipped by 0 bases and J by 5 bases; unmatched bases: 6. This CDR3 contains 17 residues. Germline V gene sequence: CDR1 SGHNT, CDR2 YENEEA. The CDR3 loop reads CASSLEGTSGGRDEQYF. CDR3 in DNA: TGTGCCAGCAGCTTAGAAGGGACTAGCGGGGGCCGGGACGAGCAGTACTTC.

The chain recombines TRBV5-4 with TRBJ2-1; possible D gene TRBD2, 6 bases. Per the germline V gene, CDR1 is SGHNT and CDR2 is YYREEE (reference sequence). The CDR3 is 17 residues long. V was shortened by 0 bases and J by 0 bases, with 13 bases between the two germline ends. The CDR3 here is CASSLANTGASYNEQFF. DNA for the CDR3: TGTGCCAGCAGCTTGGCCAACACGGGAGCCTCCTACAATGAGCAGTTCTTC.

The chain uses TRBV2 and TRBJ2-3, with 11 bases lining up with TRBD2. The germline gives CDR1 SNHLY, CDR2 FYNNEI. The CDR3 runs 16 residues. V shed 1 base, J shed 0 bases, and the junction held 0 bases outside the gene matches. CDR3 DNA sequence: TGTGCCAGCAGTGAAGTAGCGGGGGGGAGCACAGATACGCAGTATTTT. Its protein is CASSEVAGGSTDTQYF.

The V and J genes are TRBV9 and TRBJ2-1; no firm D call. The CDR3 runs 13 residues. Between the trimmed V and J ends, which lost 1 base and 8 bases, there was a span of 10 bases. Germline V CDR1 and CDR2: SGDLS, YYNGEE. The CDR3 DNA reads TGTGCCAGCAGCGTACAAGACTGGGATGAGCAGTTCTTC. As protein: CASSVQDWDEQFF.

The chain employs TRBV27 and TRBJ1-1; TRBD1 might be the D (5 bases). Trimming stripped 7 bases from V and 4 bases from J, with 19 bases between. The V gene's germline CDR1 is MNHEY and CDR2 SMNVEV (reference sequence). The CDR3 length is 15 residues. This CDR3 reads CASTPGGGSSTEAFF. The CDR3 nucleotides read TGTGCCAGCACTCCCGGGGGGGGGTCGAGCACTGAAGCTTTCTTT.

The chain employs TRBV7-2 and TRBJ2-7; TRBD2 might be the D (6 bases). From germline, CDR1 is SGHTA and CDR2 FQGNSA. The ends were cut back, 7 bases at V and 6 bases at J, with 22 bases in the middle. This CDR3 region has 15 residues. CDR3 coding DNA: TGTGCCAGCACCGTAATGGGACTGACTCGTGGCGAGCAGTACTTC. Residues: CASTVMGLTRGEQYF.

This CDR3 reads CATDSGSSYNEQFF. The CDR3 nucleotides are TGTGCCACCGATAGCGGGAGCTCCTACAATGAGCAGTTCTTC. The chain uses TRBV2 and TRBJ2-1; 9 positions match TRBD2. The CDR3 covers 14 residues. CDR1 is SNHLY and CDR2 is FYNNEI in the germline V gene. The V segment lost 10 bases and the J segment 0 bases; nucleotides outside the gene matches: 4.

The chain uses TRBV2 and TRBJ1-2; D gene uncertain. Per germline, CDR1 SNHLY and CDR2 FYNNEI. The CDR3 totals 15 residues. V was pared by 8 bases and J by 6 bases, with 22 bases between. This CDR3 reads CASAFFDPIPDGYTF. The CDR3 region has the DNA TGTGCCAGCGCCTTTTTCGATCCTATCCCGGATGGCTACACCTTC.

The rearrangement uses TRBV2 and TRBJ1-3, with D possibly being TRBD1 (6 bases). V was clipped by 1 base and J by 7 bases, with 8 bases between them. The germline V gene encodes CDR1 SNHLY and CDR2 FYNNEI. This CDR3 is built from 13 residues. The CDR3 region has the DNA TGTGCCAGCAGTGAAGGGGGGCAGAACACCATATATTTT. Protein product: CASSEGGQNTIYF.

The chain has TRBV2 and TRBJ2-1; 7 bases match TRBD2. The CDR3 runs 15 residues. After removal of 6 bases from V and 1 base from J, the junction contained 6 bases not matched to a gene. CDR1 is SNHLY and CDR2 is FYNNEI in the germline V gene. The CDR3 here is CASSELAYSYNEQFF. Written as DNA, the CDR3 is TGTGCCAGCAGCGAACTAGCGTATTCCTACAATGAGCAGTTCTTC.

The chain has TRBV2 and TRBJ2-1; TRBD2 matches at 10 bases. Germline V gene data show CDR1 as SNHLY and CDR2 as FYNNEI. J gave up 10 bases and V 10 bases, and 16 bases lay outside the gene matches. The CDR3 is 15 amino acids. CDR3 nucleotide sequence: TGTGCCATCCGACAGGGAACTAGCGGGATGTGGGAGCAGTTCTTC. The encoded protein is CAIRQGTSGMWEQFF.

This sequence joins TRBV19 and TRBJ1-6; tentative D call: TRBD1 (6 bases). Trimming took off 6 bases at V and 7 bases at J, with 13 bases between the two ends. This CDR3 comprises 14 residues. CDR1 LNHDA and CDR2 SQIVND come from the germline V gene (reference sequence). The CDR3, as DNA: TGTGCCAGTAGGACAGGTGGGGTGAATTCACCCCTCCACTTT. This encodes CASRTGGVNSPLHF.

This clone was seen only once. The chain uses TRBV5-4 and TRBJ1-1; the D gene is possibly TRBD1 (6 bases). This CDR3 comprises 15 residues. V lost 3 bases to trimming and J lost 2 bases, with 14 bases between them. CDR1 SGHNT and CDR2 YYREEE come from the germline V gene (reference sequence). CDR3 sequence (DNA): TGTGCCAGCAGCTCAACACAGGGTTCCAACACTGAAGCTTTCTTT. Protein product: CASSSTQGSNTEAFF.

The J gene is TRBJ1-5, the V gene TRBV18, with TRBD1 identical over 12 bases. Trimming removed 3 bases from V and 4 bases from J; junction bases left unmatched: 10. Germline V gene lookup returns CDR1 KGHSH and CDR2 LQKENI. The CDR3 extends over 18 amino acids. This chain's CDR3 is CASSPTGTGGGGNQPQHF. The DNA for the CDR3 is TGTGCCAGCTCACCTACCGGGACAGGGGGCGGAGGGAATCAGCCCCAGCATTTT.